The entry below gives a single TCR beta chain sequence along with its context. This entry comes from a study of control samples from healthy donors and cancer patients. The CDR3 has 15 residues. After removal of 7 bases from V and 3 bases from J, the junction contained 11 bases not matched to a gene. Germline loops: CDR1 SGHDT, CDR2 YYEEEE. This table comes from immunoSEQ multiplex PCR, and its TCRdb copy is limited to in-frame clones, with some not included. The table lists approximately 150,000 clones, 85% to 95% of them singletons. The chain joins TRBV5-6 to TRBJ1-2, with 8 nucleotides matching TRBD1. The receptor comes from a man aged 40-49 years in good health. Sequencing was done on a sample of blood. Here the CDR3 DNA reads TGTGCCAGCCGGAAGACAGGGGAACACTACTATGGCTACACCTTC. Its protein is CASRKTGEHYYGYTF.